Following are 30 T cell receptor beta chains from one sample sequenced in a study of T cell responses to AZD1222 COVID-19 vaccine. Generated by immunoSEQ multiplex PCR, the TCRdb table keeps only in-frame clones and is missing some. The data show more than 150,000 clones, about 90% seen once. The specimen comprised peripheral blood, sampled 28 days after the second AZD1222 dose. These receptors were collected from an adult who received the AZD1222 COVID-19 vaccine.

The CDR3 sequence: CASSYATGTFSYEQYF. CDR3 DNA sequence: TGTGCCAGCAGTTACGCCACCGGGACGTTCTCCTACGAGCAGTACTTC. The V call is TRBV6-5, the J call TRBJ2-7; D is tentatively TRBD1 or TRBD2 (5 bases each). This CDR3 contains 16 residues. Trimming left V 2 bases short and J 0 bases short, with 14 bases between. CDR1 and CDR2 from the germline V gene are MNHEY and SVGAGI.

This chain links TRBV21-1 with TRBJ2-5; the DNA was not used to check the table's D call, TRBD1. TRBV21-1 is recorded as a pseudogene. The CDR3 spans 17 residues. This CDR3 reads CASSKAKDRQSKETQYF. The CDR3 DNA reads TGTGCCAGCAGCAAAGCGAAGGACAGACAATCTAAAGAGACCCAGTACTTC.

This sequence joins TRBV2 and TRBJ1-5; D is undetermined. Looked up from germline, CDR1 is SNHLY and CDR2 is FYNNEI. This CDR3 is built from 15 residues. Trimming took off 2 bases at V and 1 base at J, with 9 bases between the two ends. The DNA of the CDR3 is TGTGCCAGCAGTGAAACGGACGGGAGCAATCAGCCCCAGCATTTT. It yields the protein CASSETDGSNQPQHF.

This clone is a singleton in its sample. V is TRBV7-2 and J is TRBJ2-4; 8 bases map to TRBD1. The V segment lost 6 bases and the J segment 7 bases; nucleotides outside the gene matches: 5. This CDR3 has 13 amino acids. Germline loops: CDR1 SGHTA, CDR2 FQGNSA. As DNA, the CDR3 is TGTGCCAGCAGGGAGACAGGGGACAACATTCAGTACTTC. This translates into CASRETGDNIQYF.

The chain joins TRBV12-5 to TRBJ2-5; D not certain. Germline CDR1 LGHNT, CDR2 FRNRAP. The CDR3 covers 11 residues. Trimming took off 6 bases at V and 10 bases at J, with 12 bases between the two ends. CDR3 nucleotide sequence: TGTGCTAGTGGCCTCGACGTGATCCAGTACTTC. The encoded protein is CASGLDVIQYF.

This clone was found a few times. The V and J genes are TRBV19 and TRBJ1-5; D possibly corresponds to TRBD1 (6 bases). The germline CDR1 and CDR2 sequences are LNHDA and SQIVND (reference sequence). Trimming removed 3 bases from V and 13 bases from J, with 13 bases in between. The CDR3 has 12 residues. The CDR3 is CASSMGGGFQHF. The CDR3 DNA sequence: TGTGCCAGTAGTATGGGAGGGGGATTTCAGCATTTT.

This rearrangement joins TRBV5-1 to TRBJ2-2; D is possibly TRBD1 or TRBD2 (5 bases each). The V end lost 3 bases, the J end lost 0 bases, and 9 bases lay between the germline ends. CDR3 length: 15 residues. Germline V CDR1 and CDR2: SGHRS, YFSETQ. CDR3 region: CASSWDGTNTGELFF. The CDR3 DNA sequence: TGCGCCAGCAGCTGGGACGGTACGAACACCGGGGAGCTGTTTTTT.

This chain joins TRBV28 and TRBJ2-3; the D call may be TRBD1 or TRBD2 (5 bases each). CDR3 length equals 16 residues. Germline CDR1 MDHEN, CDR2 SYDVKM. V was clipped by 5 bases and J by 7 bases, with 22 bases between them. The CDR3 loop reads CASSPLGFSGRNTQYF. The CDR3 DNA reads TGTGCCAGCAGTCCTCTCGGGTTCTCGGGACGGAATACGCAGTATTTT.

This chain joins TRBV4-3 and TRBJ2-3, with 8 bases aligning to TRBD1. Trimming cost V 4 bases and J 2 bases; bases outside gene matches: 5. The CDR3 is 15 amino acids. From germline, CDR1 is LGHNA and CDR2 YSLEER. The CDR3 loop is CASSRGQGPTDTQYF. CDR3 sequence (DNA): TGCGCCAGCAGCCGTGGACAGGGTCCCACAGATACGCAGTATTTT.

The chain employs TRBV5-1 and TRBJ2-1; 9 nucleotides align to TRBD1. Germline V gene lookup returns CDR1 SGHRS and CDR2 YFSETQ. V lost 0 bases and J lost 8; bases outside the gene matches: 0. There are 13 residues in the CDR3. The CDR3 nucleotides read TGCGCCAGCAGCTTGGACAGGGGGCATGAGCAGTTCTTC. Translating it yields CASSLDRGHEQFF.

V gene TRBV11-3 combines with J gene TRBJ2-5, with TRBD1 matching 8 bases. The CDR3 has 15 residues. Trimming at V came to 5 bases and at J to 5 bases, leaving 10 bases not matched to a gene. Germline CDR1 and CDR2: SGHNT and YENEEA. The chain's CDR3 is CASSPTGGIMETQYF. The CDR3 nucleotides read TGTGCCAGCAGCCCTACAGGGGGGATTATGGAGACCCAGTACTTC.

The chain combines TRBV5-1 with TRBJ2-5, with D perhaps TRBD1 (6 bases). V lost 5 bases, J lost 1 base, and 18 bases lay in between. Germline-derived CDR1 and CDR2 are SGHRS and YFSETQ. The CDR3 is made up of 16 amino acids. The DNA of the CDR3 is TGCGCCAGCAGACCACCGACAGGTAGTCCCCAAGAGACCCAGTACTTC. It encodes CASRPPTGSPQETQYF.

The chain couples TRBV7-2 to TRBJ1-6; D is uncertain. The CDR3 consists of 16 residues. CDR1 SGHTA and CDR2 FQGNSA come from the germline V gene. The V end was cut by 2 bases, the J end by 7 bases, with 15 bases between. In DNA, the CDR3 is TGTGCCAGCAGCTTATCGGCGTCGACGGCCAATTCACCCCTCCACTTT. This sequence encodes CASSLSASTANSPLHF.

This clone has a single count. The junction differs from germline at one of its ends, possibly a read error. The chain couples TRBV13 to TRBJ1-2, with D uncertain. CDR1 is PRHDT and CDR2 is FYEKMQ in the germline V gene (reference sequence). The CDR3 spans 13 residues. The chain's CDR3 is CASSIGRVPGYTF. The CDR3 DNA follows: TGTGCCAGCAGCATAGGGAGGGTTCCTGGCTACACCTTC.

The chain employs TRBV20-1 and TRBJ1-6; unclear D gene. The V end lost 3 bases, the J end lost 12 bases, and 15 bases lay between the germline ends. CDR3 size: 13 residues. Germline CDR1 DFQATT, CDR2 SNEGSKA (reference sequence). The CDR3 region is CSASRARKEPLHF. Written as DNA, the CDR3 is TGCAGTGCTAGTCGGGCTAGGAAAGAACCCCTCCACTTT.

V is TRBV7-8 and J is TRBJ2-1; 12 bases map to TRBD1. CDR3 length equals 16 residues. V shed 6 bases, J shed 7 bases, and the junction held 10 bases outside the gene matches. The germline V gene has CDR1 SGHVS and CDR2 FQNEAQ. CDR3: CASSFSGTGGVNEQFF. The CDR3 coding sequence is TGTGCCAGCAGTTTCTCCGGGACAGGGGGCGTTAATGAGCAGTTCTTC.

The chain has TRBV2 and TRBJ2-7; D call uncertain. This CDR3 spans 15 amino acids. Germline V gene lookup returns CDR1 SNHLY and CDR2 FYNNEI. V lost 3 bases, J lost 3 bases, and 15 bases lay in between. As DNA, the CDR3 is TGTGCCAGCAGTGAGTTTATAATCAGGAGCTACGAGCAGTACTTC. It is translated as CASSEFIIRSYEQYF.

This clone appeared once. The V call is TRBV27, the J call TRBJ2-1, with 11 bases lining up with TRBD1. The CDR3 loop spans 17 amino acids. The V segment lost 5 bases and the J segment 0 bases; nucleotides outside the gene matches: 6. Germline lookup yields CDR1 MNHEY and CDR2 SMNVEV (reference sequence). The CDR3 DNA reads TGTGCCAGCAGTCCTGGACAGGGGGCGAGCTCCTACAATGAGCAGTTCTTC. Translating gives CASSPGQGASSYNEQFF.

This clone has a single count. The chain employs TRBV6-5 and TRBJ1-3, with no clear D. V dropped 5 bases and J dropped 0 bases, with 5 bases sitting between them. This CDR3 is built from 13 residues. Germline V gives CDR1 MNHEY, CDR2 SVGAGI. CDR3 residues: CASSRDSGNTIYF. In nucleotides, the CDR3 is TGTGCCAGCAGTAGGGACTCTGGAAACACCATATATTTT.

The rearrangement joins TRBV5-5 to TRBJ2-7; D might be TRBD2 (5 bases). Trimming took off 4 bases at V and 6 bases at J, with 14 bases between the two ends. Germline CDR1 SGHKS, CDR2 YYEKEE (reference sequence). This CDR3 contains 13 residues. The CDR3 reads CASSPTPSGEQYF. Written as DNA, the CDR3 is TGTGCCAGCAGCCCGACCCCCAGCGGCGAGCAGTACTTC.

The rearrangement links TRBV6-5 to TRBJ1-2; D unresolved. Trimming removed 3 bases at V and 8 bases at J, with 10 bases between. The CDR3 consists of 12 residues. Germline V lookup: CDR1 MNHEY, CDR2 SVGAGI. CDR3 in DNA: TGTGCCAGCAGTTATGACGGGAGAGGCTACACCTTC. Translation gives CASSYDGRGYTF.

The rearrangement joins TRBV6-2 or TRBV6-3 to TRBJ2-5; TRBD2 might be the D (5 bases). CDR1 and CDR2 from the germline V gene are MNHEY and SVGEGT. V dropped 2 bases and J dropped 9 bases, with 7 bases sitting between them. The CDR3 is 11 residues long. CDR3 protein: CASSYLEAQYF. In DNA, the CDR3 is TGTGCCAGCAGTTACCTGGAGGCCCAGTACTTC.

The J gene is TRBJ1-5, the V gene TRBV7-8; D not certain. In germline, CDR1 is SGHVS, CDR2 FQNEAQ. Trimming pared 1 base from V and 4 bases from J, leaving 5 bases between. The CDR3 sequence is 13 residues long. The CDR3 here is CASSLGRNQPQHF. CDR3 nucleotides: TGTGCCAGCAGCTTAGGTCGGAATCAGCCCCAGCATTTT.

The J gene is TRBJ2-2, the V gene TRBV6-2 or TRBV6-3; D is possibly TRBD1 or TRBD2 (5 bases each). The CDR3 sequence is 19 residues long. The V gene's germline CDR1 is MNHEY and CDR2 SVGEGT. Trimming stripped 2 bases from V and 6 bases from J, with 25 bases between. CDR3 amino acids: CASSYGGVVLDLTPGELFF. The CDR3 DNA is TGTGCCAGCAGTTACGGGGGTGTGGTACTTGACCTTACGCCCGGGGAGCTGTTTTTT.

This chain joins TRBV28 and TRBJ1-4; 8 bases align to TRBD1. CDR3 length: 16 residues. The trim removed 5 bases at V and 8 bases at J, leaving 13 bases unmatched. CDR1 is MDHEN, CDR2 SYDVKM, per germline. The CDR3 sequence is CASSPPSGTGSEKLFF. Here the CDR3 DNA reads TGTGCCAGCAGTCCGCCTTCCGGGACAGGAAGCGAAAAACTGTTTTTT.

The rearrangement links TRBV5-1 to TRBJ1-6; 7 bases agree with TRBD1. CDR1 and CDR2 from the germline V gene are SGHRS and YFSETQ. CDR3 length equals 16 residues. The trim removed 3 bases at V and 7 bases at J, leaving 10 bases unmatched. The CDR3 DNA reads TGCGCCAGCAGCTGGCAGGGCAGGGGGGAGAATTCACCCCTCCACTTT. It translates to CASSWQGRGENSPLHF.

The chain employs TRBV7-8 and TRBJ1-2, with D possibly matching TRBD1 (6 bases). The length of the CDR3 is 14 residues. V lost 5 bases, J lost 5 bases, and 15 bases lay in between. Per the germline V gene, CDR1 is SGHVS and CDR2 is FQNEAQ. Written as DNA, the CDR3 is TGTGCCAGCAGCCCTGGGGGCACCCCATATGGCTACACCTTC. This gives the protein CASSPGGTPYGYTF.

The V call is TRBV3-1 (or the pseudogene TRBV3-2), the J call TRBJ2-1, with D hard to call. CDR3 length equals 15 residues. Per germline, CDR1 LGHDT and CDR2 YNNKEL (reference sequence). V lost 1 base and J lost 4, with 11 bases in between. CDR3 bases: TGTGCCAGCAGCCAAGGTTCCACGGGTTACAATGAGCAGTTCTTC. Translated: CASSQGSTGYNEQFF.

The rearrangement joins TRBV19 to TRBJ1-1; D ambiguous. Germline V gene lookup returns CDR1 LNHDA and CDR2 SQIVND (reference sequence). This CDR3 has 13 residues. V gave up 3 bases and J gave up 2 bases, with 7 bases separating them. The CDR3 nucleotides are TGTGCCAGTAGTATGCGGGGAAACACTGAAGCTTTCTTT. Its translation: CASSMRGNTEAFF.

This clone was seen more than once but under ten times. This chain uses TRBV19 with TRBJ2-2; TRBD2 might be the D (6 bases). Germline V gives CDR1 LNHDA, CDR2 SQIVND (reference sequence). CDR3 length: 16 amino acids. V lost 10 bases and J 5 bases, leaving 23 bases between the germline ends. The CDR3 region has the DNA TGTGCCACCCAACTGTGGGGTGGGGGAGGAACCGGGGAGCTGTTTTTT. Amino acid sequence: CATQLWGGGGTGELFF.